This record looks at one T cell receptor (beta chain) sequence and its context. The antigen is unknown. The sample belongs to a study of post-analysis software for immune sequencing data. Study-level findings and limits: A few TRBV segments occurring more often in patients than controls included TRBV5-6, TRBV5-1 and TRBV20-1.

Presence of unique molecular identifiers characterized the TCR beta cDNA libraries. TCRdb re-called the PCR reads with MiXCR, one entry per CDR3 protein. This sample has 450,000 or so distinct CDR3 sequences, with 40% to 55% found just once. V was cut by 6 bases and J by 3 bases, with 12 bases left in between. The CDR3 extends over 13 amino acids. Germline V gene data show CDR1 as DFQATT and CDR2 as SNEGSKA (reference sequence). The chain carries TRBV20-1 and TRBJ2-1, with D possibly being TRBD2 (6 bases). Material: blood. This TCR was sampled from a girl under 18 with multiple sclerosis. CDR3 DNA sequence: TGCAGTGCGGTAGCGGAGAACTACAATGAGCAGTTCTTC. Encoded protein: CSAVAENYNEQFF.